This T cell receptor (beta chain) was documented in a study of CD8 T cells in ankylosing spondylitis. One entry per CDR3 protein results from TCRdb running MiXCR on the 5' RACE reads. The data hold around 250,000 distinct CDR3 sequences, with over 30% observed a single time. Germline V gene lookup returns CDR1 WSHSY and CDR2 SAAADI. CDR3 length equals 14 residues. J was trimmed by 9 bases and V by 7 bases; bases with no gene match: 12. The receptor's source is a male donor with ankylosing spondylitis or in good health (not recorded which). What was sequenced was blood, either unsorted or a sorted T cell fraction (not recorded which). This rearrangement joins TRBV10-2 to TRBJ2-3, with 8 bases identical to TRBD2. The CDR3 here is CASKLAAVDGTQYF. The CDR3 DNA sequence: TGCGCCAGCAAACTAGCGGCAGTTGATGGGACGCAGTATTTT.